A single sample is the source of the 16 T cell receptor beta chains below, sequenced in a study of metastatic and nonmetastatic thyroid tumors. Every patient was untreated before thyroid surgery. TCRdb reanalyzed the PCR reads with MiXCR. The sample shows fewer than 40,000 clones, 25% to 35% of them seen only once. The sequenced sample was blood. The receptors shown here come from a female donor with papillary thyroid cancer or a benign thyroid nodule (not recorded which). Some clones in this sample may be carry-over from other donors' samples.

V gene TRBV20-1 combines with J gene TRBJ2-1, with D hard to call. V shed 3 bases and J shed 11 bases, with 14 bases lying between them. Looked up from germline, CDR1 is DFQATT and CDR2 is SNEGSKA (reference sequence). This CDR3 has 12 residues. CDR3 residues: CSARQIKNKQFF. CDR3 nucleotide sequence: TGCAGTGCTAGGCAAATTAAAAATAAGCAGTTCTTC.

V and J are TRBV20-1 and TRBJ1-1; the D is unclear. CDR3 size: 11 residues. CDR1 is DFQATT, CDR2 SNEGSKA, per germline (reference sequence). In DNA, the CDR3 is TGCAGGTGGTCAGGGAACACTGAAGCTTTCTTT. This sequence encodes CRWSGNTEAFF.

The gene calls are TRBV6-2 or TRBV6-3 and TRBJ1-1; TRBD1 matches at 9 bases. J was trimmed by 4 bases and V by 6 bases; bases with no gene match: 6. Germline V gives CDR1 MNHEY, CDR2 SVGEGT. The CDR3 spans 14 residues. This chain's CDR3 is CASSRQGGTTEAFF. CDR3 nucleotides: TGTGCCAGCAGCCGACAGGGGGGAACCACTGAAGCTTTCTTT.

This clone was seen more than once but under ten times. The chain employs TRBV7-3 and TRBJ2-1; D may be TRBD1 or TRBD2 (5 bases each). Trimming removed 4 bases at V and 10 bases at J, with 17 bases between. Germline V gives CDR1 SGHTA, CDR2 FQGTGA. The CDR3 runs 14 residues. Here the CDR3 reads CASSSGGWGDEQFF. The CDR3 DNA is TGTGCCAGCAGCTCCGGAGGTTGGGGCGACGAGCAGTTCTTC.

DNA of the CDR3: TGCGCCAGCAGCCAAGGACTAGCGGGTTACGAGCAGTACTTC. Translation gives CASSQGLAGYEQYF. The chain joins TRBV4-3 to TRBJ2-7; 10 nucleotides agree with TRBD2. The CDR3 consists of 14 residues. Germline lookup yields CDR1 LGHNA and CDR2 YSLEER. J lost 4 bases, V lost 1 base, and 1 base had no gene match.

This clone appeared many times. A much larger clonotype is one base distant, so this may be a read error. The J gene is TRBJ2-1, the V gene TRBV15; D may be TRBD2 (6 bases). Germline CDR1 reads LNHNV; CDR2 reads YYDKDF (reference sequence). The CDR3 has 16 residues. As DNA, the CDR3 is TGTGCCACCAGCCTCGGGGGACCTGTGGCCTACAATGGGCAGTTCTTC. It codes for CATSLGGPVAYNGQFF.

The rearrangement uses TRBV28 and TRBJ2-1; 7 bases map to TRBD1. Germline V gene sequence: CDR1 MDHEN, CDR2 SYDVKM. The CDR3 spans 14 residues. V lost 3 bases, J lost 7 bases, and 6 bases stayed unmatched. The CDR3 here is CASSFLTGRNEQFF. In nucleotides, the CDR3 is TGTGCCAGCAGTTTTCTGACAGGGCGGAATGAGCAGTTCTTC.

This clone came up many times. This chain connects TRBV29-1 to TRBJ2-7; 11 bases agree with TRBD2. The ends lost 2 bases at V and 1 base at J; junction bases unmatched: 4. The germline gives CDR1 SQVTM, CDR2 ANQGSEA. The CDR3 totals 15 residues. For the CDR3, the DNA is TGCAGCGTTGAACCCGGGACTAGCGGATCCTACGAGCAGTACTTC. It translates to CSVEPGTSGSYEQYF.

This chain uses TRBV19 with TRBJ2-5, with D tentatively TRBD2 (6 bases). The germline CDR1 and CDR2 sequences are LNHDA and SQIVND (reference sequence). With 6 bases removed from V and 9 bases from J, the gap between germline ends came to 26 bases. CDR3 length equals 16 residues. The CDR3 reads CASSITAAAGWEAQYF. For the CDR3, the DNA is TGTGCCAGTAGCATAACGGCCGCGGCGGGTTGGGAGGCCCAGTACTTC.

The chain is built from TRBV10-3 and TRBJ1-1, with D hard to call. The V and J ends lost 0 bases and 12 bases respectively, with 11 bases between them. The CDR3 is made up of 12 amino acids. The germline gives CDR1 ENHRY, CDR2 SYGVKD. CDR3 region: CAISESTGTPFF. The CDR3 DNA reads TGTGCCATCAGTGAGTCGACCGGAACTCCTTTCTTT.

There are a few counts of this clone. The CDR3, as DNA: TGTGCCAGCAGGGACCGGGACAGGCACTTCTATGGCTACACCTTC. Translation gives CASRDRDRHFYGYTF. The chain carries TRBV6-1 and TRBJ1-2; 8 bases match TRBD1. This CDR3 is 15 amino acids long. Germline V gives CDR1 MNHNS, CDR2 SASEGT. With V trimmed by 6 bases and J by 4 bases, 10 bases remained unmatched.

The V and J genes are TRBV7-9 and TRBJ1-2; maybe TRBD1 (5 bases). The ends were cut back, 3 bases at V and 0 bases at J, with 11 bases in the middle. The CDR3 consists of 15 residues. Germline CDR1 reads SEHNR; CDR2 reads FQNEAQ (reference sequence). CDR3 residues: CASSFTQGANYGYTF. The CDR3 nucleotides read TGTGCCAGCAGCTTTACCCAGGGAGCTAACTATGGCTACACCTTC.

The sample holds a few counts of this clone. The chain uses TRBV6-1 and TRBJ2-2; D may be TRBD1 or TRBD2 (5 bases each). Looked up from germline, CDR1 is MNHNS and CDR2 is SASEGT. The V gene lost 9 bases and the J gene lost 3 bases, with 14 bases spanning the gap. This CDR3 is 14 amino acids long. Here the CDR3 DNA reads TGTGCCAGTGGGGCGGGCCCCGACACCGGGGAGCTGTTTTTT. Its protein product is CASGAGPDTGELFF.

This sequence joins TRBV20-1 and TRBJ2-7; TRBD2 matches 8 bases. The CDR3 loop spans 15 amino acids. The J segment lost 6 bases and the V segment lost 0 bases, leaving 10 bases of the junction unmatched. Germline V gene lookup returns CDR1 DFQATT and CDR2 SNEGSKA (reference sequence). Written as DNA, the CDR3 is TGCAGTGCTAGAGACAATAGCGGGATTAACTTCGAGCAGTACTTC. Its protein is CSARDNSGINFEQYF.

CDR3 nucleotides: TGTGCCAGCAGCTCGGACAGGCCGAATGGCTACACCTTC. This translates into CASSSDRPNGYTF. The rearrangement links TRBV7-2 to TRBJ1-2; 7 nucleotides line up with TRBD1. This CDR3 region has 13 residues. Germline V gives CDR1 SGHTA, CDR2 FQGNSA. Unmatched junction bases numbered 5, after V lost 4 bases and J lost 6 bases.

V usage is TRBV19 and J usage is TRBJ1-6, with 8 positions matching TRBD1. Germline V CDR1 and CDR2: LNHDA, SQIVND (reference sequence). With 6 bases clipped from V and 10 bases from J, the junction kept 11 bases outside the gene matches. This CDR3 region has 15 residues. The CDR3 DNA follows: TGTGCCAGTAGACGAATGGACAGGGACGAGTCACCCCTCCACTTT. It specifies CASRRMDRDESPLHF.